These T cell receptor beta chains were read from a single sample in a study of radiotherapy plus CTLA-4 blockade in lung cancer. Only in-frame clones appear in the TCRdb table, and some are missing; sequencing was by immunoSEQ multiplex PCR. The sample holds some 74,000 clones, roughly 78% seen once. The starting material was peripheral blood, obtained from a patient treated with radiotherapy plus ipilimumab. The receptors originated from a human donor with non-small cell lung cancer who had a complete response to radiotherapy plus ipilimumab. CDR3s include the opening cysteine and the closing phenylalanine or tryptophan. Each record gives: J gene, clone size, D gene, V gene, CDR3 protein, CDR3 DNA. D genes are given only for firm matches. Expanded clones are given a class, and other clones once, few, many or no size at all.

TRBJ1-5,NA,TRBD1,TRBV5-5,CASSDYRGLYQPQHF,TGTGCCAGCAGCGATTACAGGGGGCTTTATCAGCCCCAGCATTTT
TRBJ2-2,NA,NA,TRBV30,CAWMDRNTGELFF,TGTGCCTGGATGGACAGGAACACCGGGGAGCTGTTTTTT
TRBJ2-3,NA,NA,TRBV30,CAWREVNTDTQYF,TGTGCCTGGAGAGAGGTTAACACAGATACGCAGTATTTT
TRBJ1-1,NA,NA,TRBV7-8,CASSLLGGDNTEAFF,TGTGCCAGCAGCTTATTGGGGGGCGATAACACTGAAGCTTTCTTT
TRBJ1-5,once,NA,TRBV5-1,CASSFGGADNQPQHF,TGCGCCAGCAGCTTTGGCGGGGCCGACAATCAGCCCCAGCATTTT
TRBJ1-3,NA,NA,TRBV5-1,CASSLGRSISGNTIYF,TGCGCCAGCAGCTTGGGCAGGTCGATCTCTGGAAACACCATATATTTT
TRBJ2-1,NA,TRBD2,TRBV5-4,CASSSPTSGGYNEQFF,TGTGCCAGCAGCTCCCCTACTAGCGGGGGGTACAATGAGCAGTTCTTC
TRBJ2-7,NA,TRBD2,TRBV7-2,CASSLSGGSYEQYF,TGTGCCAGCAGCTTGTCGGGGGGCTCCTACGAGCAGTACTTC
TRBJ2-3,NA,TRBD2,TRBV10-3,CAIRGGLAGDTQYF,TGTGCCATCAGAGGAGGGCTAGCGGGAGATACGCAGTATTTT
TRBJ1-1,NA,NA,TRBV11-2,CASSLSLRDTEAFF,TGTGCCAGCAGCTTATCTTTGCGGGACACTGAAGCTTTCTTT
TRBJ1-5,NA,TRBD1,TRBV7-2,CASSSADRGLGQPQHF,TGTGCCAGCAGCTCCGCAGACAGGGGGCTTGGTCAGCCCCAGCATTTT
TRBJ1-2,NA,TRBD1,TRBV6-1,CASSTGGDYGYTF,TGTGCCAGCAGCACAGGGGGCGACTATGGCTACACCTTC
TRBJ1-4,NA,NA,TRBV11-2,CASSLGPNEKLFF,TGTGCCAGCAGCTTAGGTCCCAATGAAAAACTGTTTTTT
TRBJ1-1,NA,NA,TRBV2,CASSTKRSETEAFF,TGTGCCAGCTCGACAAAACGGTCCGAGACTGAAGCTTTCTTT
TRBJ2-5,NA,TRBD1,TRBV7-2,CASSLGQGPQETQYF,TGTGCCAGCAGCTTAGGACAGGGGCCACAAGAGACCCAGTACTTC
TRBJ1-4,NA,NA,TRBV11-2,CASSQGTYSEKLFF,TGTGCCAGCAGCCAGGGTACCTACAGTGAAAAACTGTTTTTT
TRBJ2-3,NA,NA,TRBV7-2,CASSPPYARTTDTQYF,TGTGCCAGCAGCCCCCCATATGCGCGGACCACAGATACGCAGTATTTT
TRBJ1-2,once,NA,TRBV18,CASSLGPNYGYTF,TGTGCCAGCTCACTGGGCCCTAACTATGGCTACACCTTC
TRBJ1-2,once,NA,TRBV6-6,CASTTDPTYGYTF,TGTGCCAGCACTACCGACCCGACCTATGGCTACACCTTC
TRBJ1-1,NA,NA,TRBV7-8,CASSLATGTEAFF,TGTGCCAGCAGCTTAGCGACCGGAACTGAAGCTTTCTTT
TRBJ1-2,few,NA,TRBV7-2,CASSPPGTIYGYTF,TGTGCCAGCAGCCCTCCTGGTACAATCTATGGCTACACCTTC
TRBJ2-2,NA,TRBD2,TRBV6-5,CASSPGRGYTGELFF,TGTGCCAGCAGCCCCGGGAGGGGATACACCGGGGAGCTGTTTTTT
TRBJ2-2,NA,NA,TRBV2,CASSEGGTGELFF,TGTGCCAGCAGTGAAGGTGGCACCGGGGAGCTGTTTTTT
TRBJ2-2,medium-sized,NA,TRBV7-2,CASSLELNTGELFF,TGTGCCAGCAGCTTAGAGCTGAACACCGGGGAGCTGTTTTTT
TRBJ2-3,NA,NA,TRBV18,CASSPLPQSDTQYF,TGTGCCAGCTCACCGCTCCCCCAGTCGGATACGCAGTATTTT
TRBJ1-2,NA,NA,TRBV9,CASGGRVVGGYTF,TGTGCCAGCGGAGGCAGGGTGGTGGGCGGCTACACCTTC
TRBJ2-3,NA,TRBD1,TRBV6-5,CASSRTGTTDTQYF,TGTGCCAGCAGCAGGACAGGGACCACAGATACGCAGTATTTT
TRBJ1-1,once,TRBD1,TRBV5-4,CASSSNSGQGGTPFF,TGTGCCAGCAGCTCGAACTCCGGACAGGGGGGTACCCCTTTCTTT
TRBJ1-1,NA,TRBD1,TRBV25-1,CASSRTGMNTEAFF,TGTGCCAGCTCCAGGACAGGAATGAACACTGAAGCTTTCTTT
TRBJ1-2,NA,NA,TRBV4-3,CASSQDWDMRWGYTF,TGCGCCAGCAGCCAAGATTGGGACATGCGGTGGGGCTACACCTTC
TRBJ1-5,NA,NA,TRBV7-9,CASSLGQDNQPQHF,TGTGCCAGCAGCTTAGGACAGGACAATCAGCCCCAGCATTTT
TRBJ2-1,NA,NA,TRBV4-1,CASSQPGDEQFF,TGCGCCAGCAGCCAACCGGGGGATGAGCAGTTCTTC